These T cell receptor beta chains were read from a single sample in a study of shared clonotypes between healthy human individuals. Sequencing was performed with immunoSEQ multiplex PCR; in TCRdb, only in-frame clones are kept and a portion is missing. The sample has 2 million to 3 million clones; roughly 93% are singletons. Sequenced sample: naive CD4+ T cells from PBMCs. The source of these receptors is a man between 18 and 35 years old in good health. Some clones in this sample may be carry-over from other donors' samples. Both conserved end residues are part of each CDR3. D genes are given only for firm matches. For some rows the clone size is stated as once, few or many, or as a class when expanded; others skip it.

abundance: .; d_gene: TRBD2; v_gene: TRBV27; j_gene: TRBJ2-4; CDR3nt: TGTGCCAGCAGTTCACTAGCGGGGTCCCCCTTCGGCAAAAACATTCAGTACTTC; CDR3aa: CASSSLAGSPFGKNIQYF
abundance: .; d_gene: .; v_gene: TRBV28; j_gene: TRBJ1-3; CDR3nt: TGTGCCAGCAGTTTATACTCTGGAAACACCATATATTTT; CDR3aa: CASSLYSGNTIYF
abundance: once; d_gene: .; v_gene: TRBV7-3; j_gene: TRBJ2-3; CDR3nt: TGTGCCAGCAGCTCTAGACTCACAGATACGCAGTATTTT; CDR3aa: CASSSRLTDTQYF
abundance: once; d_gene: .; v_gene: TRBV5-5; j_gene: TRBJ2-7; CDR3nt: TGTGCCAGCAGCTCGGGAGGACAGGGATACTACGAGCAGTACTTC; CDR3aa: CASSSGGQGYYEQYF
abundance: .; d_gene: TRBD2; v_gene: TRBV30; j_gene: TRBJ2-2; CDR3nt: TGTGCCTGGAGGTCAATTCCGGGACTAGCGGGATCATACACCGGGGAGCTGTTTTTT; CDR3aa: CAWRSIPGLAGSYTGELFF
abundance: .; d_gene: .; v_gene: TRBV6-1; j_gene: TRBJ2-3; CDR3nt: TGTGCCAGCGGTCGTCTACAGGCTCACACAGATACGCAGTATTTT; CDR3aa: CASGRLQAHTDTQYF
abundance: .; d_gene: .; v_gene: TRBV18; j_gene: TRBJ1-4; CDR3nt: TGTGCCAGCTCACCCACAGCTAGTAATGAAAAACTGTTTTTT; CDR3aa: CASSPTASNEKLFF
abundance: .; d_gene: .; v_gene: TRBV7-9; j_gene: TRBJ1-4; CDR3nt: TGTGCCAGCAGCTTAGGTCTTGCGGCTGAAAAACTGTTTTTT; CDR3aa: CASSLGLAAEKLFF
abundance: .; d_gene: .; v_gene: TRBV10-2; j_gene: TRBJ2-1; CDR3nt: TGCGCCAGCAGGGAGGCCGCGGAATACAATGAGCAGTTCTTC; CDR3aa: CASREAAEYNEQFF
abundance: .; d_gene: .; v_gene: TRBV11-2; j_gene: TRBJ2-3; CDR3nt: TGTGCCAGCAGCTTCGTACCGGGACTCGCGGCAGATACGCAGTATTTT; CDR3aa: CASSFVPGLAADTQYF
abundance: .; d_gene: TRBD2; v_gene: TRBV11-2; j_gene: TRBJ2-3; CDR3nt: TGTGCCAGCAGCCGACTAGCGGGAGGACAAGATACGCAGTATTTT; CDR3aa: CASSRLAGGQDTQYF
abundance: .; d_gene: .; v_gene: TRBV5-4; j_gene: TRBJ2-2; CDR3nt: TGTGCCAGCAGCGACACCCAGGCCGGGGAGCTGTTTTTT; CDR3aa: CASSDTQAGELFF
abundance: .; d_gene: .; v_gene: TRBV6-1; j_gene: TRBJ1-1; CDR3nt: TGTGCCAGCAGTGAAGCGCTTCGCCAGCTGAACACTGAAGCTTTCTTT; CDR3aa: CASSEALRQLNTEAFF
abundance: .; d_gene: TRBD1; v_gene: TRBV19; j_gene: TRBJ2-7; CDR3nt: TGTGCCAGTAGGCACAGGGGGGACTACGAGCAGTACTTC; CDR3aa: CASRHRGDYEQYF
abundance: once; d_gene: TRBD1; v_gene: TRBV28; j_gene: TRBJ1-2; CDR3nt: TGTGCCAGCAAGGGACAGAACTATGGCTACACCTTC; CDR3aa: CASKGQNYGYTF
abundance: .; d_gene: .; v_gene: TRBV6-8; j_gene: TRBJ2-3; CDR3nt: TGTGCCAGCAGTTACCTGACTAGAAAAGCAGATACGCAGTATTTT; CDR3aa: CASSYLTRKADTQYF
abundance: .; d_gene: .; v_gene: TRBV6-5; j_gene: TRBJ2-3; CDR3nt: TGTGCCAGCAGTTACCAGATCCTCGGGTCGCAGTATTTT; CDR3aa: CASSYQILGSQYF
abundance: .; d_gene: TRBD1; v_gene: TRBV6-1; j_gene: TRBJ2-2; CDR3nt: TGTGCCAGCAGTGCTCGGGACAGGGGGCGGCCCGGGGAGCTGTTTTTT; CDR3aa: CASSARDRGRPGELFF
abundance: .; d_gene: .; v_gene: TRBV4-1; j_gene: TRBJ1-1; CDR3nt: TGCGCCAGCAGCCAAGAGTGGGCTGTGAGAACTGAAGCTTTCTTT; CDR3aa: CASSQEWAVRTEAFF
abundance: .; d_gene: TRBD1; v_gene: TRBV5-1; j_gene: TRBJ1-1; CDR3nt: TGCGCCAGCAGCTCTGGGACAGATACTGAAGCTTTCTTT; CDR3aa: CASSSGTDTEAFF
abundance: .; d_gene: TRBD2; v_gene: TRBV4-2; j_gene: TRBJ2-2; CDR3nt: TGTGCCAGCAGCGGGAGGGGTGGCGGGGAGCTGTTTTTT; CDR3aa: CASSGRGGGELFF
abundance: .; d_gene: TRBD1; v_gene: TRBV9; j_gene: TRBJ2-1; CDR3nt: TGTGCCAGCAGCCCCCGACAGGGCTCCTACAATGAGCAGTTCTTC; CDR3aa: CASSPRQGSYNEQFF
abundance: .; d_gene: TRBD2; v_gene: TRBV4-3; j_gene: TRBJ2-1; CDR3nt: TGCGCCAGCAGCCAAGAAGGCGGGAGGGCCGATGGTGAGCAGTTCTTC; CDR3aa: CASSQEGGRADGEQFF
abundance: .; d_gene: .; v_gene: TRBV6-6; j_gene: TRBJ2-7; CDR3nt: TGTGCCAGCAGTTACCCCCTTCGGGACCCCTACGAGCAGTACTTC; CDR3aa: CASSYPLRDPYEQYF
abundance: once; d_gene: .; v_gene: TRBV9; j_gene: TRBJ2-5; CDR3nt: TGTGCCAGCAGCCCCCCCGGCGGCCAAGAGACCCAGTACTTC; CDR3aa: CASSPPGGQETQYF
abundance: once; d_gene: TRBD2; v_gene: TRBV6-1; j_gene: TRBJ2-6; CDR3nt: TGTGCCAGCCGTGTTATGGTCGGGGGGATCTCTGGGGCCAACGTCCTGACTTTC; CDR3aa: CASRVMVGGISGANVLTF
abundance: .; d_gene: .; v_gene: TRBV6-1; j_gene: TRBJ2-7; CDR3nt: TGTGCCAGCAGTGAAAGGGGGGGGATCCTTTACGAGCAGTACTTC; CDR3aa: CASSERGGILYEQYF
abundance: .; d_gene: TRBD1; v_gene: TRBV19; j_gene: TRBJ2-2; CDR3nt: TGTGCCAGTAGTAGCACCGGGACAGTGAGCGGGGAGCTGTTTTTT; CDR3aa: CASSSTGTVSGELFF
abundance: .; d_gene: .; v_gene: TRBV7-3; j_gene: TRBJ2-3; CDR3nt: TGTGCCAGCAGCAGAAGCGGGAGCACAGATACGCAGTATTTT; CDR3aa: CASSRSGSTDTQYF
abundance: .; d_gene: TRBD1; v_gene: TRBV27; j_gene: TRBJ2-1; CDR3nt: TGTGCCAGCAGACGGACAGGGTCACCGGGGGAGCAGTTCTTC; CDR3aa: CASRRTGSPGEQFF
abundance: .; d_gene: .; v_gene: TRBV30; j_gene: TRBJ1-3; CDR3nt: TGTGCCTGGACATCTGGAAACACCATATATTTT; CDR3aa: CAWTSGNTIYF
abundance: .; d_gene: .; v_gene: TRBV18; j_gene: TRBJ2-1; CDR3nt: TGTGCCAGCTCACCACGAACCCCAGGGGATGAGCAGTTCTTC; CDR3aa: CASSPRTPGDEQFF
abundance: .; d_gene: .; v_gene: TRBV5-1; j_gene: TRBJ1-1; CDR3nt: TGCGCCAGCAGCTTGGCCTGGTTGAGCACTGAAGCTTTCTTT; CDR3aa: CASSLAWLSTEAFF
abundance: once; d_gene: TRBD2; v_gene: TRBV4-3; j_gene: TRBJ2-7; CDR3nt: TGCGCCAGCAGCCGGTCGGCACTAGCGGGAGGCTTTTACTACGAGCAGTACTTC; CDR3aa: CASSRSALAGGFYYEQYF
abundance: .; d_gene: TRBD2; v_gene: TRBV19; j_gene: TRBJ2-5; CDR3nt: TGTGCCAGTAGTATGAGACTAGCGGGAATGCGGGAGACCCAGTACTTC; CDR3aa: CASSMRLAGMRETQYF
abundance: .; d_gene: .; v_gene: TRBV2; j_gene: TRBJ2-1; CDR3nt: TGTGCCAGCAGGGGCGGACAGAGCTCCTACAATGAGCAGTTCTTC; CDR3aa: CASRGGQSSYNEQFF
abundance: .; d_gene: .; v_gene: TRBV5-1; j_gene: TRBJ1-1; CDR3nt: TGCGCCAGCAGCGCGGATGGGCAGGGTATCGCTGAAGCTTTCTTT; CDR3aa: CASSADGQGIAEAFF
abundance: .; d_gene: TRBD1; v_gene: TRBV5-8; j_gene: TRBJ2-5; CDR3nt: TGTGCCAGCAGACTACAGGGGCCCCAAGAGACCCAGTACTTC; CDR3aa: CASRLQGPQETQYF
abundance: .; d_gene: TRBD1; v_gene: TRBV10-1; j_gene: TRBJ2-7; CDR3nt: TGCGCCAGCAACCCCGGGACAGAAATTTACGAGCAGTACTTC; CDR3aa: CASNPGTEIYEQYF
abundance: .; d_gene: TRBD1; v_gene: TRBV10-3; j_gene: TRBJ2-2; CDR3nt: TGTGCCATCAGTGAGCGACAGGGCCCCGGGGAGCTGTTTTTT; CDR3aa: CAISERQGPGELFF
abundance: .; d_gene: .; v_gene: TRBV7-9; j_gene: TRBJ2-7; CDR3nt: TGTGCCAGCAGCTCAGCCCTCCCGCCGGGAAACGCCTACGAGCAGTACTTC; CDR3aa: CASSSALPPGNAYEQYF
abundance: few; d_gene: .; v_gene: TRBV30; j_gene: TRBJ1-1; CDR3nt: TGTGCCGCCGGGCAGGGAGGGGGGGACACTGAAGCTTTCTTT; CDR3aa: CAAGQGGGDTEAFF
abundance: once; d_gene: TRBD2; v_gene: TRBV4-1; j_gene: TRBJ2-5; CDR3nt: TGCGCCAGCAGCCCCCTTACGGGAGGGCGGGAGACCCAGTACTTC; CDR3aa: CASSPLTGGRETQYF
abundance: .; d_gene: .; v_gene: TRBV11-2; j_gene: TRBJ2-7; CDR3nt: TGTGCCAGCAGCTTAGGGGCAGGGTCCCTCTACGAGCAGTACTTC; CDR3aa: CASSLGAGSLYEQYF
abundance: .; d_gene: TRBD1; v_gene: TRBV28; j_gene: TRBJ1-3; CDR3nt: TGTGCCAGCAGTTCCGGGGACAGGGTGTTTGGAAACACCATATATTTT; CDR3aa: CASSSGDRVFGNTIYF
abundance: .; d_gene: .; v_gene: TRBV27; j_gene: TRBJ1-1; CDR3nt: TGTGCCAGCAGTCCTCCTCGAAGGATGGCTGAAGCTTTCTTT; CDR3aa: CASSPPRRMAEAFF
abundance: .; d_gene: .; v_gene: TRBV5-1; j_gene: TRBJ2-7; CDR3nt: TGCGCCAGCAGCTTGGGGAGGGGGCTGCCCTACGAGCAGTACTTC; CDR3aa: CASSLGRGLPYEQYF
abundance: .; d_gene: .; v_gene: TRBV7-2; j_gene: TRBJ2-3; CDR3nt: TGTGCCAGCAGCTTAAAACAGGTCACAGATACGCAGTATTTT; CDR3aa: CASSLKQVTDTQYF